The text below deals with one TCR beta chain. V was pared by 5 bases and J by 5 bases, with 3 bases of the junction left unmatched. Germline lookup yields CDR1 MNHNY and CDR2 SVGAGI (reference sequence). The CDR3 is made up of 13 amino acids. UMIs were added to TCR cDNA along with a universal primer site when it was made by 5'RACE template switching. TCRdb reanalysed the 5' RACE reads using MiXCR and keeps one entry per CDR3 protein. The data show approximately 580,000 distinct CDR3 sequences, roughly a sixth seen once. The sample is drawn from a study of T cells after yellow fever vaccination. The sequences come from PBMCs, collected 5 to 6 days after the first yellow fever vaccination. The J gene is TRBJ1-2, the V gene TRBV6-6, with 9 nucleotides matching TRBD1. This sequence was found in a man aged 18 to 30 who received the YFV17D yellow fever vaccine. The CDR3 here is CASSHGQGYGYTF. CDR3 coding DNA: TGTGCCAGCAGTCACGGACAGGGGTATGGCTACACCTTC.